The entry below describes one T cell receptor beta chain. The V end lost 5 bases, the J end lost 4 bases, and 8 bases lay between the germline ends. The germline V gene encodes CDR1 MNHEY and CDR2 SVGAGI. This CDR3 is 12 amino acids long. Per the original methods: Estimates of nucleated cell counts were drawn from the amplification of reference gene primers. Repertoires were generated with immunoSEQ multiplex PCR, while TCRdb's copy carries only in-frame clones and drops some. V, J and clone size were drawn from that table, and D and trimming were deduced from the DNA. In the table there are around 250,000 clones, over 75% of which are singletons. These data are taken from a study of blood T cell repertoires in COVID-19. Overall study: From T cells, B-cell-depleted T cells, or PBMCs came the material, which was cDNA or gDNA.

Sequencing was done on a sample of peripheral blood. The chain links TRBV6-5 to TRBJ1-2, with D maybe TRBD1 (6 bases). The TCR originated in a man aged 45-65 years with active or convalescent COVID-19. The DNA for the CDR3 is TGTGCCAGCAGTAAACAGGGCTATGGCTACACCTTC. Residues: CASSKQGYGYTF.